These 8 T cell receptor beta chains were all obtained from the same sample, sequenced in a study of shared clonotypes between healthy human individuals (TCRdb year 2020). For the CD8 naive samples, CD45RO-negative cells were positively selected for CCR7, yielding a CD45RA+CCR7+ population from which TemRA cells were excluded. Library construction relied on the immunoSEQ multiplex PCR assay. The immuneACCESS repertoire file appears here via TCRdb, limited to in-frame rearrangements. These files lack a portion of the clones; in checked studies, under half of the deficit traces to unresolved V genes, and the cause of the others is not known. The sample table contains about 2 million clones; only one count was recorded for less than 95% of them. The ten largest clones capture roughly 1% of the sample. Specimen: naive CD8+ T cells sorted from blood. What the cell subset or site label conveys for this sample: CD45RA+CCR7+. The origin of the receptors is a man younger than 35 in good health.

This clone has a single count. V usage is TRBV13 and J usage is TRBJ2-7, with D maybe TRBD1 (5 bases). This CDR3 region has 12 residues. Per the germline V gene, CDR1 is PRHDT and CDR2 is FYEKMQ (reference sequence). Trimming shortened V by 6 bases and J by 7 bases, and 13 bases separated the two germline ends. CDR3 bases: TGTGCCAGCAGTCTGGGGCCCTTAGAGCAGTACTTC. Its protein product is CASSLGPLEQYF.

The rearrangement uses TRBV13 and TRBJ1-5; D is possibly TRBD1 (6 bases). Germline-derived CDR1 and CDR2 are PRHDT and FYEKMQ (reference sequence). This CDR3 region has 14 residues. The ends were cut back, 5 bases at V and 4 bases at J, with 12 bases in the middle. Here the CDR3 DNA reads TGTGCCAGCAGCCACGGACAGTCAAATCAGCCCCAGCATTTT. The encoded protein is CASSHGQSNQPQHF.

The chain is built from TRBV6-1 and TRBJ1-2, with D perhaps matching TRBD1 (6 bases). V was clipped by 2 bases and J by 7 bases, with 17 bases between them. In germline, CDR1 is MNHNS, CDR2 SASEGT. The CDR3 covers 15 residues. CDR3 amino acids: CASSERPGAVGGYTF. Here the CDR3 DNA reads TGTGCCAGCAGTGAACGGCCGGGGGCAGTGGGTGGCTACACCTTC.

This chain connects TRBV27 to TRBJ2-1, with unresolved D. Deletions cut 4 bases from V and 7 bases from J, with 14 bases between. This CDR3 has 14 amino acids. Per germline, CDR1 MNHEY and CDR2 SMNVEV (reference sequence). CDR3 amino acids: CASSSLPLRNEQFF. The CDR3 nucleotides are TGTGCCAGCAGTTCCCTCCCTTTAAGGAATGAGCAGTTCTTC.

A word on this clone: The sample carries other DNA sequences with the same CDR3. The chain combines TRBV30 with TRBJ1-5, with D uncertain. The CDR3 spans 13 residues. Trimming stripped 1 base from V and 0 bases from J, with 4 bases between. Germline-derived CDR1 and CDR2 are GTSNPN and SVGIG (reference sequence). CDR3 DNA sequence: TGTGCCTGGAGTGACGATAGCAATCAGCCCCAGCATTTT. Translated: CAWSDDSNQPQHF.

As to this clone: Additional DNA sequences in this sample encode the identical CDR3. DNA of the CDR3: TGTGCCAGCAGCCAGCCCGAATCAGGGGGCAATCAGCCCCAGCATTTT. This translates into CASSQPESGGNQPQHF. This sequence joins TRBV7-2 and TRBJ1-5, with D possibly TRBD1 on 6 matching bases. The germline V gene encodes CDR1 SGHTA and CDR2 FQGNSA. The CDR3 consists of 16 residues. The V end lost 5 bases, the J end lost 2 bases, and 16 bases lay between the germline ends.

The gene calls are TRBV4-1 and TRBJ2-7; perhaps D is TRBD1 or TRBD2 (6 bases each). CDR1 MGHRA and CDR2 YSYEKL come from the germline V gene. The V end lost 2 bases, the J end lost 5 bases, and 19 bases lay between the germline ends. The CDR3 consists of 16 residues. CDR3 coding DNA: TGCGCCAGCAGCCAACCAAGGAGGGGGGAACCCGACGAGCAGTACTTC. Encoded protein: CASSQPRRGEPDEQYF.

The rearrangement links TRBV2 to TRBJ2-4; D is ambiguous. Trimming cost V 8 bases and J 0 bases, with 17 bases left between them. The CDR3 runs to 16 residues. Germline V gene lookup returns CDR1 SNHLY and CDR2 FYNNEI. The CDR3 loop reads CASARLLVIAKNIQYF. In nucleotides, the CDR3 is TGTGCCAGCGCCAGACTCCTTGTAATAGCCAAAAACATTCAGTACTTC.